This is a list of T cell receptor beta chains from one sample in a study of shared clonotypes between healthy human individuals. Sequencing used immunoSEQ multiplex PCR; TCRdb keeps in-frame clones, though not all of them. The profile shows about 600,000 clones, 95% to 98% of them singletons. Sequencing was carried out using naive CD8+ T cells sorted from blood. The origin of the receptors is a young man in good health. CDR3s include the opening cysteine and the closing phenylalanine or tryptophan. D genes are given only for firm matches. The size of a clone is reported for some rows only, either as once, few or many, or as a class for expanded clones.

TRBJ2-7 | NA | TRBD2 | TRBV11-2 | TGTGCCAGCAGCCCAAACGGACTAGCGGGAGATCGAGAGCAGTACTTC | CASSPNGLAGDREQYF
TRBJ2-7 | NA | TRBD1 | TRBV27 | TGTGCCAGCAGCTACACCCTCCGGACAGGGGGCTCCTACGAGCAGTACTTC | CASSYTLRTGGSYEQYF
TRBJ2-1 | NA | NA | TRBV9 | TGTGCCAGCAGCACAACTGGAAGGGCCAATGAGCAGTTCTTC | CASSTTGRANEQFF
TRBJ1-1 | NA | NA | TRBV29-1 | TGCAGCGTTGAAGACCGGGGCCCTGAAGCTTTCTTT | CSVEDRGPEAFF
TRBJ2-2 | NA | TRBD1 | TRBV9 | TGTGCCAGCACCGAACGCGGGACAGGGAACACCGGGGAGCTGTTTTTT | CASTERGTGNTGELFF
TRBJ2-7 | NA | NA | TRBV7-9 | TGTGCCAGCAGCTCAAGGGACACCAACTCCTACGAGCAGTACTTC | CASSSRDTNSYEQYF
TRBJ1-5 | NA | TRBD1 | TRBV28 | TGTGCCAGCAGTTTAGGGGCAGGGGGTCAGCCCCAGCATTTT | CASSLGAGGQPQHF
TRBJ2-7 | NA | NA | TRBV5-1 | TGCGCCAGCAGGTCCACCGGGCAGCTCGAGCAGTACTTC | CASRSTGQLEQYF
TRBJ2-7 | NA | NA | TRBV7-6 | TGTGCCAGCAGCTTAGCTACTAACTCCTACGAGCAGTACTTC | CASSLATNSYEQYF
TRBJ2-7 | few | NA | TRBV2 | TGTGCCAGCAGTCTCGAGACAGGCGGAGCCTACGAGCAGTACTTC | CASSLETGGAYEQYF
TRBJ2-2 | NA | TRBD2 | TRBV7-6 | TGTGCCAGCAGCCTAGGACTAGCGGTGACCGGGGAGCTGTTTTTT | CASSLGLAVTGELFF
TRBJ2-5 | NA | NA | TRBV7-8 | TGTGCCAGCAGCCCCCCGGGGACCCAGTACTTC | CASSPPGTQYF
TRBJ2-2 | NA | TRBD2 | TRBV29-1 | TGCAGCGTTGGTCGGACTAGCGAGAACACCGGGGAGCTGTTTTTT | CSVGRTSENTGELFF
TRBJ2-7 | NA | NA | TRBV27 | TGTGCCAGCAGTTTCTCCAAGGGCCCCTACGAGCAGTACTTC | CASSFSKGPYEQYF
TRBJ1-2 | NA | NA | TRBV6-5 | TGTGCCAGCAGTTTCCAAAGTGGGGATACTAACTATGGCTACACCTTC | CASSFQSGDTNYGYTF
TRBJ2-7 | NA | NA | TRBV29-1 | TGCAGCGTTGCTTACGGAAGCTCCTACGAGCAGTACTTC | CSVAYGSSYEQYF
TRBJ2-2 | NA | NA | TRBV10-3 | TGTGCCATCCTTGCGGCTAACACCGGGGAGCTGTTTTTT | CAILAANTGELFF
TRBJ2-7 | NA | NA | TRBV5-4 | TGTGCCAGCAGCTGGGGGAAACAGGGTGGCCACGAGCAGTACTTC | CASSWGKQGGHEQYF
TRBJ2-3 | NA | NA | TRBV6-1 | TGTGCCAGCAGTGAAGGGGCGCCAAGCGCGGATACGCAGTATTTT | CASSEGAPSADTQYF
TRBJ2-1 | NA | NA | TRBV30 | TGTGCCTGGAGTGGGGCTGCCAGCTCCTACAATGAGCAGTTCTTC | CAWSGAASSYNEQFF
TRBJ2-1 | NA | NA | TRBV29-1 | TGCAGCGTTGGTCGGCTCTCCCGCTACAATGAGCAGTTCTTC | CSVGRLSRYNEQFF
TRBJ2-5 | NA | NA | TRBV15 | TGTGCCACCAGCAGAGCAGCAGGCGGGCAGACCCAGTACTTC | CATSRAAGGQTQYF
TRBJ2-7 | NA | NA | TRBV28 | TGTGCCAGCGGTTCAGGGGGGGGTGTCTCCTACGAGCAGTACTTC | CASGSGGGVSYEQYF
TRBJ2-7 | NA | NA | TRBV7-8 | TGTGCCAGCGGGCACTACGAGCAGTACTTC | CASGHYEQYF
TRBJ1-1 | NA | NA | TRBV11-2 | TGTGCCAGCAGCCCCTCGGAGGGCTACCCTGAAGCTTTCTTT | CASSPSEGYPEAFF
TRBJ2-7 | NA | TRBD1 | TRBV27 | TGTGCCAGCGGGACAGGGGATTACGAGCAGTACTTC | CASGTGDYEQYF
TRBJ2-3 | NA | TRBD1 | TRBV7-9 | TGTGCCACCGACAGGGGATCTAGCACAGATACGCAGTATTTT | CATDRGSSTDTQYF
TRBJ2-1 | NA | NA | TRBV9 | TGTGCCAGCAGCCTTCCCGGGACTGAGCAGTTCTTC | CASSLPGTEQFF
TRBJ2-2 | NA | TRBD2 | TRBV7-6 | TGTGCCAGCAGCTTAGGTAGCGGGAGTGGTACCGGGGAGCTGTTTTTT | CASSLGSGSGTGELFF
TRBJ2-5 | NA | NA | TRBV6-5 | TGTGCCAGCAGCGAATTAAGCCTTGGGACCCAGTACTTC | CASSELSLGTQYF
TRBJ1-1 | NA | NA | TRBV29-1 | TGCAGCGTTGAGGCGGGGAACACTGAAGCTTTCTTT | CSVEAGNTEAFF
TRBJ2-7 | NA | TRBD2 | TRBV19 | TGTGCCAGTAGCTTACTAGCGACTTCCTACGAGCAGTACTTC | CASSLLATSYEQYF
TRBJ2-7 | NA | NA | TRBV5-5 | TGTGCCAGCAGGACGGGTTACGAGCAGTACTTC | CASRTGYEQYF
TRBJ1-5 | NA | NA | TRBV4-1 | TGCGCCAGCAGCCCCTCCCCGTATCAGCCCCAGCATTTT | CASSPSPYQPQHF
TRBJ2-7 | NA | TRBD2 | TRBV7-9 | TGTGCCAGCAGCTTAGGAGGAGCGGGAGGTTCCTACGAGCAGTACTTC | CASSLGGAGGSYEQYF
TRBJ2-7 | NA | TRBD2 | TRBV7-7 | TGTGCCAGCAGCCCAAACAGCGGGAGAAAGGGCGAGCAGTACTTC | CASSPNSGRKGEQYF
TRBJ2-1 | NA | NA | TRBV7-6 | TGTGCCAGCAGCTTAGAAGCAGGGATGGAGTGGGGTGAGCAGTTCTTC | CASSLEAGMEWGEQFF
TRBJ2-5 | NA | TRBD2 | TRBV7-9 | TGTGCCAGCAGCTCGACGGCTAGCGGGACTACCAAAGAGACCCAGTACTTC | CASSSTASGTTKETQYF
TRBJ1-1 | NA | NA | TRBV6-1 | TGTGCCAGCAGTGCCACACCTTGGACACGAGGCACTGAAGCTTTCTTT | CASSATPWTRGTEAFF
TRBJ2-5 | NA | TRBD2 | TRBV5-1 | TGCGCCAGCAGTGAGGCGGGAGGGTTGGAGACCCAGTACTTC | CASSEAGGLETQYF